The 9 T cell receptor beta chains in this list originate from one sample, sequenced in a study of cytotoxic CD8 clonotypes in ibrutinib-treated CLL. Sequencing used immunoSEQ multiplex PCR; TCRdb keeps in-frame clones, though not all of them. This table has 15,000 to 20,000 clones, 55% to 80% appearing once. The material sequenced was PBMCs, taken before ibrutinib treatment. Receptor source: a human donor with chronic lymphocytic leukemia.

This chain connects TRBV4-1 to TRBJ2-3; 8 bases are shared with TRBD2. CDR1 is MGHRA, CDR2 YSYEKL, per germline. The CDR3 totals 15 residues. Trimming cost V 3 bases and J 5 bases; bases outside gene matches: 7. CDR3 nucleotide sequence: TGCGCCAGCAGCCAGTTTAGCGGGGTGGTAGATACGCAGTATTTT. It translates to CASSQFSGVVDTQYF.

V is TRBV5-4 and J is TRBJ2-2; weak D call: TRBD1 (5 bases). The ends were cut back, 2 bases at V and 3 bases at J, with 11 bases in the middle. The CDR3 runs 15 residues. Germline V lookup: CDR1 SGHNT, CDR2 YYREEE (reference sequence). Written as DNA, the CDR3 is TGTGCCAGCAGCTTTGTCGACAGTTACACCGGGGAGCTGTTTTTT. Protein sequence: CASSFVDSYTGELFF.

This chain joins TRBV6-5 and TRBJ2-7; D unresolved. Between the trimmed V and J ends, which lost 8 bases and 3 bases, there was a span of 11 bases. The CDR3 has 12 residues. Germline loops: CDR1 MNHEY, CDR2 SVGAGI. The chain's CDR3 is CASFSRSYEQYF. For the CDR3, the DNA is TGTGCCAGCTTTTCCCGCAGCTACGAGCAGTACTTC.

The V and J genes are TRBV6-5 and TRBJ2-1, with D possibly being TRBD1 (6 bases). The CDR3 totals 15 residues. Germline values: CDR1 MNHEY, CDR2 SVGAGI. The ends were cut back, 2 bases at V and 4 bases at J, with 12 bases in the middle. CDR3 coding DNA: TGTGCCAGCAGTTACATGGGACAACAGTACAATGAGCAGTTCTTC. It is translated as CASSYMGQQYNEQFF.

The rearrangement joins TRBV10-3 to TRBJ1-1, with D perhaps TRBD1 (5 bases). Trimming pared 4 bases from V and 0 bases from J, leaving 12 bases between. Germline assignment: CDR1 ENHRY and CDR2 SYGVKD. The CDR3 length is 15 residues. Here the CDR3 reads CAISVAQGMNTEAFF. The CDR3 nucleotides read TGTGCCATCAGTGTAGCTCAGGGCATGAACACTGAAGCTTTCTTT.

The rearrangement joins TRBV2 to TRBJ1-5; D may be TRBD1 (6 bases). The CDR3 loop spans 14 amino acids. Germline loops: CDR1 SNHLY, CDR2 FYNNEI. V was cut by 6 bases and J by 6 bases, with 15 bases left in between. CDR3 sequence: CASSSTGTGQPQHF. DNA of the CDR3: TGTGCCAGCAGCTCCACAGGGACGGGTCAGCCCCAGCATTTT.

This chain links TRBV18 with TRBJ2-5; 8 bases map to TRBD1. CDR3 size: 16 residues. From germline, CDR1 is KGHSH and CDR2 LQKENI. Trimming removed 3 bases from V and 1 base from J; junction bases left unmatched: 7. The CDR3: CASSPPIGTGQETQYF. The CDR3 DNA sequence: TGTGCCAGCTCACCGCCTATCGGGACAGGCCAAGAGACCCAGTACTTC. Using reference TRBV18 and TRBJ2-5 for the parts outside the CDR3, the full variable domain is NAGVMQNPRHLVRRRGQEARLRCSPMKGHSHVYWYRQLPEEGLKFMVYLQKENIIDESGMPKERFSAEFPKEGPSILRIQQVVRGDSAAYFCASSPPIGTGQETQYFGPGTRLLVL.

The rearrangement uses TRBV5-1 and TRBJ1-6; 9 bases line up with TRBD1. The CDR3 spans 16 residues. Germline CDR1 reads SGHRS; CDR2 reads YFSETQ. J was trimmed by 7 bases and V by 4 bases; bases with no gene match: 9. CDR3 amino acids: CASSLTTGGWNSPLHF. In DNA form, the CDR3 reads TGCGCCAGCAGCCTCACCACAGGGGGCTGGAATTCACCCCTCCACTTT.

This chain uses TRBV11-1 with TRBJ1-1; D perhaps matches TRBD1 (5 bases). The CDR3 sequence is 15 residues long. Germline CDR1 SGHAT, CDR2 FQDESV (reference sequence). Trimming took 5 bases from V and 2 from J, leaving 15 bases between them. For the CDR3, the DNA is TGTGCCAGCAGCCTAACCGGGACTCTAAACACTGAAGCTTTCTTT. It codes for CASSLTGTLNTEAFF. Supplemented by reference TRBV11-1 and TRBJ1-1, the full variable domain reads EAEVAQSPRYKITEKSQAVAFWCDPISGHATLYWYRQILGQGPELLVQFQDESVVDDSQLPKDRFSAERLKGVDSTLKIQPAELGDSAMYLCASSLTGTLNTEAFFGQGTRLTVV.